These 29 T cell receptor beta chains were all obtained from the same sample, sequenced in a study of shared clonotypes between healthy human individuals. Libraries were prepared by immunoSEQ multiplex PCR; TCRdb keeps only in-frame clonotypes and omits some of them. This sample has millions of clones, with more than 85% found just once. The sample was naive CD4+ T cells from PBMCs. Subset of the sample: CD45RA+ positively selected. Receptors were obtained from a young man in good health. Some clones in this sample may be carry-over from other donors' samples.

Details on this clone: This specimen includes other DNA sequences encoding the same CDR3. The rearrangement links TRBV28 to TRBJ2-1; TRBD2 matches 14 bases. CDR1 is MDHEN, CDR2 SYDVKM, per germline. The CDR3 covers 15 residues. Trimming took 4 bases from V and 6 from J; bases not matched to a gene: 2. Here the CDR3 reads CASSSGLAGGNEQFF. In nucleotides, the CDR3 is TGTGCCAGCAGTTCCGGACTAGCGGGAGGCAATGAGCAGTTCTTC.

As DNA, the CDR3 is TGCAGCGTCAGACAGGGGATTGGTGAAGCTTTCTTT. Translation gives CSVRQGIGEAFF. The genes are TRBV29-1 and TRBJ1-1; the match to TRBD1 covers 8 bases. The V segment lost 6 bases and the J segment 7 bases; nucleotides outside the gene matches: 7. This CDR3 is built from 12 residues. The germline V gene has CDR1 SQVTM and CDR2 ANQGSEA.

The chain couples TRBV10-3 to TRBJ1-1; tentatively, D is TRBD1 (6 bases). Germline CDR1 and CDR2: ENHRY and SYGVKD. V gave up 8 bases and J gave up 3 bases, with 13 bases separating them. This CDR3 is built from 13 residues. The CDR3 DNA is TGTGCCATCCGGGGGCCGGGGGACACTGAAGCTTTCTTT. Its translation: CAIRGPGDTEAFF.

This clone was recorded only once. The chain combines TRBV19 with TRBJ2-3; tentatively, D is TRBD1 (6 bases). Germline V gives CDR1 LNHDA, CDR2 SQIVND (reference sequence). The CDR3 sequence is 14 residues long. The V gene lost 4 bases and the J gene lost 4 bases, with 12 bases spanning the gap. CDR3 sequence (DNA): TGTGCCAGTAGTAAGGGATCAGGGGCAGATACGCAGTATTTT. It yields the protein CASSKGSGADTQYF.

The chain is built from TRBV16 and TRBJ1-1; a weak D match, TRBD1 (5 bases). Trimming took 1 base from V and 1 from J, leaving 13 bases between them. CDR3 length equals 16 residues. CDR1 and CDR2 from the germline V gene are KGHSY and FQNENV. In nucleotides, the CDR3 is TGTGCCAGCAGCCAATTTGCACTAACAGGGAACACTGAAGCTTTCTTT. Translating it yields CASSQFALTGNTEAFF.

The V call is TRBV5-1, the J call TRBJ1-2; the match to TRBD1 covers 7 bases. After removal of 4 bases from V and 12 bases from J, the junction contained 15 bases not matched to a gene. CDR1 and CDR2 from the germline V gene are SGHRS and YFSETQ. The CDR3 length is 14 residues. The CDR3 bases are TGCGCCAGCAGCCCTGGGACAGACCTTATGGCTAACACCTTC. Translated: CASSPGTDLMANTF.

V and J are TRBV2 and TRBJ2-5, with TRBD2 identical over 10 bases. CDR3 length: 14 residues. V lost 7 bases to trimming and J lost 2 bases; unmatched junction nucleotides: 4. The germline gives CDR1 SNHLY, CDR2 FYNNEI. CDR3 sequence (DNA): TGTGCCAGCAAAACTAGCGGGGTACAAGAGACCCAGTACTTC. Translation: CASKTSGVQETQYF.

J is TRBJ2-3 and V is TRBV5-1; TRBD1 is a possible D gene (5 bases). CDR3 size: 14 residues. Germline-derived CDR1 and CDR2 are SGHRS and YFSETQ. Trimming removed 4 bases from V and 6 bases from J, with 15 bases in between. The CDR3 DNA reads as TGCGCCAGCAGCGACGTTCAGGGTCCCGATACGCAGTATTTT. Amino acid sequence: CASSDVQGPDTQYF.

The rearrangement joins TRBV4-1 to TRBJ2-7; no reliable D call. Looked up from germline, CDR1 is MGHRA and CDR2 is YSYEKL. Trimming took off 1 base at V and 3 bases at J, with 10 bases between the two ends. The CDR3 has 14 amino acids. This CDR3 is CASSQVPAVYEQYF. In DNA, the CDR3 is TGCGCCAGCAGCCAAGTTCCGGCCGTCTACGAGCAGTACTTC.

This clone showed up just once. V gene TRBV7-2 combines with J gene TRBJ2-3, with TRBD1 as a possible D gene (6 bases). The V end lost 5 bases, the J end lost 2 bases, and 17 bases lay between the germline ends. CDR1 is SGHTA, CDR2 FQGNSA, per germline. The CDR3 is made up of 16 amino acids. CDR3 sequence reads: CASSGGSTGPTDTQYF. The CDR3 DNA reads TGTGCCAGCAGCGGAGGATCGACAGGACCCACAGATACGCAGTATTTT.

This chain uses TRBV18 with TRBJ1-4; no clear D. V lost 4 bases to trimming and J lost 0 bases, with 12 bases between them. From germline, CDR1 is KGHSH and CDR2 LQKENI. This CDR3 is 16 amino acids long. CDR3 in amino acids: CASSQQDVSTNEKLFF. The DNA for the CDR3 is TGTGCCAGCTCACAACAAGACGTTTCAACTAATGAAAAACTGTTTTTT.

The V call is TRBV30, the J call TRBJ2-1, with 16 bases lining up with TRBD2. The CDR3 covers 19 residues. Germline V lookup: CDR1 GTSNPN, CDR2 SVGIG (reference sequence). V shed 3 bases and J 10 bases; nucleotides not matched to a gene: 18. The CDR3 bases are TGTGCCTGGAGACTGGACAGCCTGGGACTAGCGGGAGGGCCCGGGGAGCAGTTCTTC. Translation: CAWRLDSLGLAGGPGEQFF.

This chain connects TRBV5-5 to TRBJ1-2, with 8 nucleotides matching TRBD1. Germline values: CDR1 SGHKS, CDR2 YYEKEE (reference sequence). With 0 bases clipped from V and 8 bases from J, the junction kept 9 bases outside the gene matches. The CDR3 is made up of 15 amino acids. This chain's CDR3 is CASSLASGGIEGYTF. CDR3 in DNA: TGTGCCAGCAGCTTGGCGTCAGGGGGCATAGAGGGCTACACCTTC.

This sequence joins TRBV9 and TRBJ2-1; 8 positions agree with TRBD2. The ends lost 0 bases at V and 4 bases at J; junction bases unmatched: 3. The CDR3 is 15 amino acids. The V gene's germline CDR1 is SGDLS and CDR2 YYNGEE. CDR3 sequence (DNA): TGTGCCAGCAGCGTAGGTAGCGGGATGTACAATGAGCAGTTCTTC. This sequence encodes CASSVGSGMYNEQFF. Filled out from reference TRBV9 and TRBJ2-1, the complete variable domain reads DSGVTQTPKHLITATGQRVTLRCSPRSGDLSVYWYQQSLDQGLQFLIQYYNGEERAKGNILERFSAQQFPDLHSELNLSSLELGDSALYFCASSVGSGMYNEQFFGPGTRLTVL.

The rearrangement joins TRBV2 to TRBJ2-2; the D gene is possibly TRBD1 (6 bases). This CDR3 contains 13 residues. Between the trimmed V and J ends, which lost 9 bases and 5 bases, there was a span of 13 bases. CDR1 and CDR2 (germline): SNHLY, FYNNEI. The CDR3: CASTGTNTGELFF. The CDR3 nucleotides read TGTGCCAGTACCGGGACAAATACCGGGGAGCTGTTTTTT.

This clone has only one observation. This chain links TRBV18 with TRBJ2-7, with D tentatively TRBD2 (7 bases). Germline CDR1 and CDR2: KGHSH and LQKENI. The CDR3 consists of 16 residues. The V end was cut by 0 bases, the J end by 5 bases, with 17 bases between. For the CDR3, the DNA is TGTGCCAGCTCACCACCCGCCGGCGGGGGCCTCCACGAGCAGTACTTC. As protein: CASSPPAGGGLHEQYF. Together with reference TRBV18 and TRBJ2-7, the CDR3 gives the full variable domain: NAGVMQNPRHLVRRRGQEARLRCSPMKGHSHVYWYRQLPEEGLKFMVYLQKENIIDESGMPKERFSAEFPKEGPSILRIQQVVRGDSAAYFCASSPPAGGGLHEQYFGPGTRLTVT.

This sequence joins TRBV9 and TRBJ2-1; 9 nucleotides line up with TRBD1. The CDR3 runs 14 residues. The germline gives CDR1 SGDLS, CDR2 YYNGEE. After removal of 3 bases from V and 9 bases from J, the junction contained 7 bases not matched to a gene. The CDR3 nucleotides read TGTGCCAGCAGCGAGCGGACAGGGGCTACTGAGCAGTTCTTC. This codes for CASSERTGATEQFF.

The chain couples TRBV21-1 to TRBJ2-3; TRBD2, the table's D call, lacks a check against the DNA. TRBV21-1 is assigned pseudogene status. The CDR3 consists of 14 residues. DNA of the CDR3: TGTGCCACTGGGAGCGGGAAAACGTCAGATACGCAGTATTTT. As protein: CATGSGKTSDTQYF.

The J gene is TRBJ1-2, the V gene TRBV30, with a weak D call TRBD1 (5 bases). With 6 bases removed from V and 3 bases from J, the gap between germline ends came to 11 bases. This CDR3 is built from 12 residues. CDR1 GTSNPN and CDR2 SVGIG come from the germline V gene (reference sequence). The CDR3 protein is CACSTGDYGYTF. CDR3 DNA: TGTGCCTGCTCCACAGGTGACTATGGCTACACCTTC.

The chain carries TRBV5-6 and TRBJ2-5, with 8 positions matching TRBD1. This CDR3 is 13 amino acids long. CDR1 is SGHDT, CDR2 YYEEEE, per germline. V was pared by 4 bases and J by 5 bases, with 4 bases of the junction left unmatched. In DNA, the CDR3 is TGTGCCAGCAGCCGGGGGACAGGCGAGACCCAGTACTTC. This gives the protein CASSRGTGETQYF.

The chain recombines TRBV7-2 with TRBJ1-2; maybe TRBD1 (5 bases). The CDR3 sequence is 13 residues long. Per germline, CDR1 SGHTA and CDR2 FQGNSA. V was trimmed by 0 bases and J by 10 bases, leaving 12 bases between them. CDR3 sequence: CASSLALLGTYTF. CDR3 nucleotide sequence: TGTGCCAGCAGCTTAGCGCTTCTGGGGACCTACACCTTC.

The chain combines TRBV30 with TRBJ2-5, with 14 positions matching TRBD2. The CDR3 sequence is 16 residues long. Germline CDR1 GTSNPN, CDR2 SVGIG (reference sequence). CDR3 bases: TGTGGTATTAGGGGGCCGGGGACTAGCGGGAGACAGACCCAGTACTTC. It translates to CGIRGPGTSGRQTQYF.

The CDR3 here is CASSLGQGALTGELFF. The CDR3 DNA is TGCGCCAGCAGCTTGGGACAGGGGGCGCTCACCGGGGAGCTGTTTTTT. This chain links TRBV5-1 with TRBJ2-2; 10 nucleotides align to TRBD1. V lost 0 bases, J lost 4 bases, and 3 bases stayed unmatched. The length of the CDR3 is 16 residues. Germline V gene sequence: CDR1 SGHRS, CDR2 YFSETQ.

The CDR3 DNA sequence: TGTGCCAGCGCTACTAGGACCGTCGAGCAGTACTTC. It translates to CASATRTVEQYF. The J gene is TRBJ2-7, the V gene TRBV6-5; D perhaps matches TRBD2 (5 bases). The germline V and J ends were trimmed by 8 bases and 6 bases, with 14 bases remaining between them. The CDR3 sequence is 12 residues long. From germline, CDR1 is MNHEY and CDR2 SVGAGI.

This clone was observed a single time. The CDR3 DNA sequence: TGTGCCAGCATTAACTCACAGGGACGGGCTGAAGCTTTCTTT. Its translation is CASINSQGRAEAFF. The chain carries TRBV28 and TRBJ1-1, with D possibly matching TRBD1 (6 bases). In germline, CDR1 is MDHEN, CDR2 SYDVKM. This CDR3 is 14 amino acids long. V was pared by 7 bases and J by 6 bases, with 18 bases between.

For this clone: The sample contains more than one DNA sequence encoding this CDR3. The gene calls are TRBV19 and TRBJ2-7, with TRBD1 matching over 7 bases. This CDR3 spans 14 amino acids. Germline loops: CDR1 LNHDA, CDR2 SQIVND (reference sequence). V shed 3 bases and J 4 bases; nucleotides not matched to a gene: 6. The CDR3 DNA sequence: TGTGCCAGTAGTATCAGACAGGGATCTTACGAGCAGTACTTC. Its protein is CASSIRQGSYEQYF.

The V call is TRBV7-9, the J call TRBJ2-7; D call uncertain. V was trimmed by 5 bases and J by 0 bases, leaving 11 bases between them. CDR1 is SEHNR and CDR2 is FQNEAQ in the germline V gene (reference sequence). The CDR3 covers 14 residues. The CDR3 sequence is CASSPTQSSYEQYF. Here the CDR3 DNA reads TGTGCCAGCAGCCCCACGCAGAGCTCCTACGAGCAGTACTTC.

V gene TRBV25-1 combines with J gene TRBJ1-1; TRBD1 matches at 8 bases. The CDR3 is 15 amino acids. V lost 2 bases, J lost 5 bases, and 7 bases stayed unmatched. Looked up from germline, CDR1 is MGHDK and CDR2 is SYGVNS. The CDR3 protein is CASSERGRGLTEAFF. The CDR3 coding sequence is TGTGCCAGCAGTGAAAGGGGCAGGGGGCTGACTGAAGCTTTCTTT.

The CDR3 DNA follows: TGTGCCAGCAAATTCCCACAGGGGGAAGCTTTCTTT. Amino acid sequence: CASKFPQGEAFF. This chain connects TRBV5-5 to TRBJ1-1, with 7 positions matching TRBD1. Germline V gene lookup returns CDR1 SGHKS and CDR2 YYEKEE (reference sequence). The CDR3 is 12 amino acids. Trimming cost V 6 bases and J 8 bases; bases outside gene matches: 7.